One and the same sample provided the 2 T cell receptor beta chains below, sequenced in a study of T cell responses to AZD1222 COVID-19 vaccine. The table came from immunoSEQ multiplex PCR; TCRdb's copy has only in-frame clones and leaves some out. This table holds roughly 120,000 clones, around 82% found once. Sample: peripheral blood, taken on day 0 of AZD1222 vaccination. Receptors originate from an adult in good health.

The genes are TRBV29-1 and TRBJ1-2, with TRBD1 identical over 11 bases. V dropped 4 bases and J dropped 7; count of bases not matched to a gene: 2. The CDR3 extends over 12 amino acids. Germline V gene sequence: CDR1 SQVTM, CDR2 ANQGSEA. The chain's CDR3 is CSVGTGGFGYTF. The CDR3 bases are TGCAGCGTTGGGACAGGGGGCTTTGGCTACACCTTC. The full variable domain, rest sourced from reference TRBV29-1 and TRBJ1-2, is SAVISQKPSRDICQRGTSLTIQCQVDSQVTMMFWYRQQPGQSLTLIATANQGSEATYESGFVIDKFPISRPNLTFSTLTVSNMSPEDSSIYLCSVGTGGFGYTFGSGTRLTVV.

A single count supports this clone. The rearrangement links TRBV6-6 to TRBJ2-7; D possibly uses TRBD1 or TRBD2 (5 bases each). CDR3 length: 15 amino acids. CDR1 and CDR2 from the germline V gene are MNHNY and SVGAGI (reference sequence). V was clipped by 7 bases and J by 0 bases, with 16 bases between them. The CDR3 spells CASIGGRAGSYEQYF. The CDR3 nucleotides are TGTGCCAGCATTGGTGGCAGGGCGGGCTCCTACGAGCAGTACTTC.